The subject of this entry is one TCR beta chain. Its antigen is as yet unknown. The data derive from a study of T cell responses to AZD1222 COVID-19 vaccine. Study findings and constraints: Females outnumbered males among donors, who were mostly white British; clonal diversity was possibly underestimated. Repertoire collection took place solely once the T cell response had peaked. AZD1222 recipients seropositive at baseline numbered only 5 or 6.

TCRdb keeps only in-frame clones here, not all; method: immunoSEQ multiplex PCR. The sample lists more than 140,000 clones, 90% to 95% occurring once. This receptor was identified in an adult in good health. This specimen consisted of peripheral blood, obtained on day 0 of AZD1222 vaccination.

As DNA, the CDR3 is TGTGCCAGCAGCTTAGGGCTAGCGGGGGTAGAGACCCAGTACTTC. This gives the protein CASSLGLAGVETQYF. The chain couples TRBV7-2 to TRBJ2-5; 10 positions agree with TRBD2. Losses at the gene ends were 1 base for V and 4 bases for J; bases not matched to a gene: 3. The CDR3 has 15 amino acids. CDR1 is SGHTA and CDR2 is FQGNSA in the germline V gene. Combining the CDR3 with reference TRBV7-2 and TRBJ2-5 gives the whole variable domain GAGVSQSPSNKVTEKGKDVELRCDPISGHTALYWYRQSLGQGLEFLIYFQGNSAPDKSGLPSDRFSAERTGGSVSTLTIQRTQQEDSAVYLCASSLGLAGVETQYFGPGTRLLVL.